These T cell receptor beta chains were read from a single sample in a study of blood T cell repertoires in COVID-19. Using immunoSEQ multiplex PCR, the repertoire was profiled, and TCRdb retains in-frame clones only, with some absent. Counted here are under 130,000 clones, 84% occurring once; the ten biggest clones make up 10% to 15%. Sequences were obtained from peripheral blood. The receptors stem from a human donor in a cohort sampled during active or convalescent COVID-19. CDR3s include the opening cysteine and the closing phenylalanine or tryptophan. Each record gives: CDR3 length, clone size, D gene, J gene, V gene, CDR3 protein, CDR3 DNA. A D gene is named only where the DNA matches it firmly. Where a row states a size, it is once, few, many or the class of an expanded clone; other rows omit it.

12 once NA TRBJ1-1 TRBV14 CASSLGTAGLFF TGTGCCAGCAGCCTGGGTACCGCGGGGCTTTTCTTT
16 NA NA TRBJ2-6 TRBV5-6 CASSLDRGYRANVLTF TGTGCCAGCAGCTTGGACCGGGGGTATCGGGCCAACGTCCTGACTTTC
16 once TRBD2 TRBJ2-5 TRBV18 CASSPLPGGRPETQYF TGTGCCAGCTCACCACTTCCGGGGGGGCGCCCAGAGACCCAGTACTTC
13 once NA TRBJ2-7 TRBV19 CASKNGASYEQYF TGTGCCAGTAAAAACGGTGCTTCCTACGAGCAGTACTTC
12 NA NA TRBJ2-7 TRBV9 CASSSNGYEQYF TGTGCCAGCAGCTCAAACGGGTACGAGCAGTACTTC
14 few NA TRBJ1-1 TRBV11-3 CASSSRRGNTEAFF TGTGCCAGCAGCTCTCGTCGGGGTAACACTGAAGCTTTCTTT
14 NA NA TRBJ2-1 TRBV5-1 CASSLGSDYNEQFF TGCGCCAGCAGCTTGGGGAGTGACTACAATGAGCAGTTCTTC
13 NA NA TRBJ2-3 TRBV29-1 CSVVTSEGPTQYF TGCAGCGTTGTAACCTCGGAGGGACCTACACAGTATTTT
16 NA NA TRBJ2-3 TRBV9 CASSVRGTDWTDTQYF TGTGCCAGCAGCGTTCGGGGGACGGACTGGACAGATACGCAGTATTTT
20 NA TRBD2 TRBJ2-2 TRBV10-1 CAQLIWELAGGTSNTGELFF TGCGCCCAGCTGATTTGGGAGCTAGCGGGGGGAACCTCGAACACCGGGGAGCTGTTTTTT
14 NA NA TRBJ2-7 TRBV28 CASRIQGLRDEQYF TGTGCCAGCAGGATCCAGGGCCTTAGAGACGAGCAGTACTTC
14 NA NA TRBJ1-4 TRBV11-2 CASSLLGAGEKLFF TGTGCCAGCAGCCTCCTTGGAGCGGGGGAAAAACTGTTTTTT
19 NA NA TRBJ2-2 TRBV21-1 CASSKYLVGQNSNTGELFF TGTGCCAGCAGCAAATATTTAGTCGGACAGAACTCTAACACCGGGGAGCTGTTTTTT
13 NA NA TRBJ1-2 TRBV28 CASSLGQIGGYTF TGTGCCAGCAGCCTTGGACAGATAGGTGGCTACACCTTC
17 few NA TRBJ2-1 TRBV13 CASSSPGGTKPYNEQFF TGTGCCAGCAGCTCGCCCGGGGGTACTAAACCTTACAATGAGCAGTTCTTC
15 NA TRBD2 TRBJ2-2 TRBV18 CASSPRGGNTGELFF TGTGCCAGCTCACCACGCGGGGGGAACACCGGGGAGCTGTTTTTT
14 NA NA TRBJ2-5 TRBV7-2 CASSLDLGPLTQYF TGTGCCAGCAGCTTAGATCTAGGCCCCCTGACCCAGTACTTC
13 NA NA TRBJ1-2 TRBV6-5 CASSFRGNYGYTF TGTGCCAGCAGTTTTAGGGGGAACTATGGCTACACCTTC
14 NA TRBD1 TRBJ2-7 TRBV7-2 CASSLVTGNYEQYF TGTGCCAGCAGCTTAGTGACAGGGAACTACGAGCAGTACTTC
15 NA NA TRBJ1-4 TRBV10-2 CASRAAGNTNEKLFF TGCGCCAGCAGGGCGGCAGGGAACACTAATGAAAAACTGTTTTTT
14 NA TRBD1 TRBJ1-2 TRBV19 CASSSRDRALGYTF TGTGCCAGTAGTTCTCGGGACAGGGCCTTGGGCTACACCTTC
14 NA TRBD2 TRBJ2-3 TRBV6-2/TRBV6-3 CASSYSRSGTSYYF TGTGCCAGCAGTTACTCGAGGTCAGGGACTAGTTACTATTTT
15 NA NA TRBJ2-7 TRBV28 CASSFQAGRSYEQYF TGTGCCAGCAGTTTTCAGGCGGGGAGGTCCTACGAGCAGTACTTC
17 once TRBD2 TRBJ2-1 TRBV27 CASTIGVERGGYNEQFF TGTGCCAGCACCATTGGCGTGGAGCGGGGGGGCTACAATGAGCAGTTCTTC
15 few TRBD1 TRBJ2-1 TRBV7-2 CASSPLHRGRDEQFF TGTGCCAGCAGCCCACTTCACAGGGGGCGCGATGAGCAGTTCTTC
16 large NA TRBJ2-3 TRBV24-1 CATSDLYGLSTDTQYF TGTGCCACCAGTGATTTGTACGGTCTTAGCACAGATACGCAGTATTTT
16 NA NA TRBJ1-4 TRBV11-3 CASSLDRKGGSEKLFF TGTGCCAGCAGCTTAGATCGGAAGGGCGGGAGTGAAAAACTGTTTTTT
15 few NA TRBJ2-5 TRBV20-1 CSASRAIGAGETQYF TGCAGTGCTAGTAGAGCCATTGGGGCTGGGGAGACCCAGTACTTC
12 NA NA TRBJ2-5 TRBV25-1 CASRSTGETQYF TGTGCCAGCAGATCGACAGGAGAGACCCAGTACTTC
14 NA NA TRBJ1-2 TRBV5-6 CASSPGTWNYGYTF TGTGCCAGCAGCCCGGGGACATGGAACTATGGCTACACCTTC
15 once TRBD2 TRBJ2-3 TRBV28 CASSLAGGPADTQYF TGTGCCAGCAGTTTAGCGGGGGGCCCAGCAGATACGCAGTATTTT
15 NA NA TRBJ1-6 TRBV6-5 CAAARSSSYNSPLHF TGTGCCGCAGCCAGGTCGAGCTCCTATAATTCACCCCTCCACTTT
12 NA TRBD1 TRBJ1-1 TRBV18 CASSPSDREAFF TGTGCCAGCTCACCTTCGGACAGGGAAGCTTTCTTT
15 NA NA TRBJ1-6 TRBV7-2 CASSARTVTSSPLHF TGTGCCAGCAGCGCCCGGACAGTAACAAGTTCACCCCTCCACTTT
14 NA TRBD1 TRBJ1-2 TRBV29-1 CSVGLQGVGDGYTF TGCAGCGTCGGACTACAGGGGGTAGGGGATGGCTACACCTTC
16 NA TRBD1 TRBJ2-2 TRBV4-1 CASSQNLGTVTGELFF TGCGCCAGCAGCCAGAATTTAGGGACAGTCACCGGGGAGCTGTTTTTT
18 NA TRBD1 TRBJ1-1 TRBV18 CASSTRGPGQAGNTEAFF TGTGCCAGCTCGACTAGGGGGCCGGGACAGGCGGGGAACACTGAAGCTTTCTTT
14 NA NA TRBJ1-1 TRBV4-2 CASSQDGLNTEAFF TGTGCCAGCAGCCAAGATGGCCTGAACACTGAAGCTTTCTTT
13 NA NA TRBJ1-2 TRBV11-2 CASSSDRSYGYTF TGTGCCAGCAGTTCCGACAGGAGCTATGGCTACACCTTC
19 NA TRBD1 TRBJ1-5 TRBV19 CASRASTGQDIYSNQPQHF TGTGCCAGTAGGGCTAGTACGGGACAGGACATTTATAGCAATCAGCCCCAGCATTTT
15 NA TRBD1 TRBJ2-3 TRBV5-1 CASSLVGQGTDTQYF TGCGCCAGCAGCTTGGTAGGACAGGGTACAGATACGCAGTATTTT
16 NA TRBD1 TRBJ1-1 TRBV11-2 CASSLRTGDGNTEAFF TGTGCCAGCAGCTTAAGGACAGGGGACGGGAACACTGAAGCTTTCTTT
14 NA NA TRBJ1-4 TRBV6-5 CASKDNLRSEKLFF TGTGCCAGCAAGGACAACCTCAGGTCGGAAAAACTGTTTTTT
14 NA TRBD1 TRBJ1-2 TRBV5-1 CASSSVRDSYGYTF TGCGCCAGCAGCTCAGTACGGGACAGCTATGGCTACACCTTC
14 NA NA TRBJ1-1 TRBV18 CASSPRRGNTEAFF TGTGCCAGCTCACCACGCCGGGGGAACACTGAAGCTTTCTTT
16 NA TRBD1 TRBJ1-2 TRBV9 CASSPWGDRANYGYTF TGTGCCAGCAGCCCGTGGGGGGACAGAGCTAACTATGGCTACACCTTC
13 once NA TRBJ2-7 TRBV9 CASSVSGGSEQYF TGTGCCAGCAGCGTATCGGGGGGCAGCGAGCAGTACTTC
16 NA NA TRBJ1-5 TRBV7-9 CASSLDYGTGNQPQHF TGTGCCAGCAGCTTAGATTATGGTACGGGCAATCAGCCCCAGCATTTT
15 NA TRBD1 TRBJ1-1 TRBV6-6 CASRPRGLWNTEAFF TGTGCCAGCAGGCCTAGGGGGCTATGGAACACTGAAGCTTTCTTT
16 NA TRBD2 TRBJ2-7 TRBV18 CASSGAPSGARYEQYF TGTGCCAGCTCCGGTGCCCCCAGCGGGGCTCGATACGAGCAGTACTTC
13 NA TRBD1 TRBJ1-2 TRBV28 CASSLGQGVGYTF TGTGCCAGCAGTTTAGGGCAGGGGGTTGGCTACACCTTC
14 NA NA TRBJ1-5 TRBV6-2/TRBV6-3 CASSYFGNGQPQHF TGTGCCAGCAGTTACTTCGGGAACGGACAGCCCCAGCATTTT
16 once NA TRBJ1-4 TRBV2 CASRISGEIANEKLFF TGTGCCAGCAGGATCTCAGGGGAAATTGCTAATGAAAAACTGTTTTTT
12 NA NA TRBJ2-1 TRBV4-1 CASSNSRNEQFF TGCGCCAGCAGTAACTCGCGGAATGAGCAGTTCTTC
13 NA NA TRBJ1-1 TRBV23-1 CASSPPGRGEAFF TGCGCCAGCAGTCCCCCCGGACGGGGGGAAGCTTTCTTT